This T cell receptor beta chain was identified during a study of shared clonotypes between healthy human individuals. Overall study context: Each donor had three CD4 naive, three CD4 memory, two CD8 naive and one CD8 memory plate.

Points from the study as a whole: Despite large depth, sorted-subset datasets appeared incompletely sequenced.

The assay was run at deep level. Measured with immunoSEQ multiplex PCR; TCRdb has only the in-frame clones, and not every one. The sample lists around 1.9 million clones; about 92% were seen once. CD8 cells regarded as naive lacked CD45RO, were positively chosen for CCR7, and omitted terminally differentiated effector memory CD45RA+ cells. With regard to this clone: The antigen remains unidentified.

The V end lost 4 bases, the J end lost 9 bases, and 10 bases lay between the germline ends. Germline CDR1 reads SGHTS; CDR2 reads YDEGEE. This CDR3 is 11 amino acids long. The V gene is TRBV5-8, the J gene TRBJ2-5; D unresolved. Sequenced material: naive CD8+ T cells from PBMCs. The TCR originated in a man younger than 30 in good health. Some clones in this sample may be carry-over from other donors' samples. The CDR3 DNA reads TGTGCCAGCAGCCCTAAGCGCGCCCAGTACTTC. This codes for CASSPKRAQYF.